The rows below give T cell receptor beta chains drawn from one sample of a study of shared clonotypes between healthy human individuals. Only in-frame clones appear in the TCRdb table, and some are missing; sequencing was by immunoSEQ multiplex PCR. The table has 2 million to 2.5 million clones, more than 85% seen once. Sample: naive CD4+ T cells from PBMCs. These TCRs come from a man aged 18 to 35 in good health. Some clones in this sample may be carry-over from other donors' samples. CDR3s leave out the opening cysteine and the closing phenylalanine or tryptophan. Fields, in order: J gene, V gene, clone size, CDR3 protein. Only part of the rows carry a size: once, few, many, or a class if the clone is expanded.

TRBJ1-1 TRBV28 NA ASSLARTEAF
TRBJ2-1 TRBV4-3 NA ASSQDGGLPGRNEQF
TRBJ2-1 TRBV7-6 NA ASSLRLAGGVYNEQF
TRBJ2-5 TRBV4-1 once ASSPYRGGTSGSWFETQY
TRBJ1-5 TRBV28 NA ASSTGRTRIVQMPQH
TRBJ2-1 TRBV5-1 NA ASSFGNARRNEQF
TRBJ2-5 TRBV4-1 NA ASSQVGNLQETQY
TRBJ2-1 TRBV9 NA ASSVTGANNEQF
TRBJ2-1 TRBV21-1 NA ASSKGSGPDNEQF
TRBJ2-1 TRBV10-1 NA ASSPSAAYNEQF
TRBJ2-2 TRBV7-3 NA ASSLFGPINTGELF
TRBJ2-2 TRBV19 NA ASSPIDRGYDTGELF
TRBJ2-1 TRBV10-3 NA AIRDPAVQNEQF
TRBJ1-5 TRBV7-8 NA ASRKTGGSQPQH
TRBJ2-7 TRBV14 NA ASSRLGGGVRFEQY
TRBJ2-7 TRBV5-1 NA ASSRAGTGGGGYEQY
TRBJ1-2 TRBV18 NA ASSPQGQGARGYT
TRBJ1-5 TRBV2 NA ASSGFGRNNQPQH
NA TRBV5-1 NA ASNPGTGVFHEQY
TRBJ1-2 TRBV5-4 NA ASSEVGTERGYT
TRBJ2-7 TRBV6-6 NA ASSYSQGAYEQY
TRBJ2-7 TRBV19 NA ATRTGAYEQY